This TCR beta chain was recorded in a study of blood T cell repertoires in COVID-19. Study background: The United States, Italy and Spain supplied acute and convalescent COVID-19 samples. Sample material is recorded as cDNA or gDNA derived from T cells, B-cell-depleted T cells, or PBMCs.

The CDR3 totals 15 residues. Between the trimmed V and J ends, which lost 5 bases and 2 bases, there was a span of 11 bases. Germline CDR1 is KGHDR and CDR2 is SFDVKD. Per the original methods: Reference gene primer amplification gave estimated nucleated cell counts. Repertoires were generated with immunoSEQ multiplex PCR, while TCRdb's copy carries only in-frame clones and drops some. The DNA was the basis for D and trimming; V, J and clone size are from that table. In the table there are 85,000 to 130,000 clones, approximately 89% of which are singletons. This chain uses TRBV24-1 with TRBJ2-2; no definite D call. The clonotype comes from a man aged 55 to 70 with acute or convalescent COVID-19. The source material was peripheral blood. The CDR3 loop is CATSGNYPNTGELFF. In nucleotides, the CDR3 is TGTGCCACCAGTGGCAACTACCCAAACACCGGGGAGCTGTTTTTT.